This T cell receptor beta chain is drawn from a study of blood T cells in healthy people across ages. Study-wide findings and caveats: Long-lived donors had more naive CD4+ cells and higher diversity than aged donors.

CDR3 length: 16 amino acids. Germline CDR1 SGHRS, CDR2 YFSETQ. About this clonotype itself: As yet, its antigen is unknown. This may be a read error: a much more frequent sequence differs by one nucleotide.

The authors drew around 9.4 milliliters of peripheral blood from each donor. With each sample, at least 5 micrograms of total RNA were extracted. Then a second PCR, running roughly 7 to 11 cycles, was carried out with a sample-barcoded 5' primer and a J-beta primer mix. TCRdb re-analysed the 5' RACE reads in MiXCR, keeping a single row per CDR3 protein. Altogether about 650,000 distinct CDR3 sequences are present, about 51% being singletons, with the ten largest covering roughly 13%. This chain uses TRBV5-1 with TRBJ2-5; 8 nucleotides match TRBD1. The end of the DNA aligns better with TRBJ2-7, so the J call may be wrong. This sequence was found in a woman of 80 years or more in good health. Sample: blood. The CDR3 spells CASSSSGQGDASEQYF. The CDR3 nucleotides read TGCGCCAGCAGCTCTTCAGGACAGGGAGACGCCTCCGAGCAGTACTTC.